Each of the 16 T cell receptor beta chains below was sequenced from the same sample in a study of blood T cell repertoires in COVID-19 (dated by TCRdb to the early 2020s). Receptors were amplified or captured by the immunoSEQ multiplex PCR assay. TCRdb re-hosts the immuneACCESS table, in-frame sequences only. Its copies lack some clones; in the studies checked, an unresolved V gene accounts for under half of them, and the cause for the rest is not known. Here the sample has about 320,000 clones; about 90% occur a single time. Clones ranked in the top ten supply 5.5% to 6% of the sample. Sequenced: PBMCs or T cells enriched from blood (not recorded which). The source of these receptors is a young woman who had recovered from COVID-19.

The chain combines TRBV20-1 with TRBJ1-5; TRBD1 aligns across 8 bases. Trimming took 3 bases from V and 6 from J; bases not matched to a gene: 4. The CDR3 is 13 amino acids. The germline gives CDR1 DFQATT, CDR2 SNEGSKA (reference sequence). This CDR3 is CSASLDRVQPQHF. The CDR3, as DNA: TGCAGTGCTAGTTTGGACAGGGTTCAGCCCCAGCATTTT.

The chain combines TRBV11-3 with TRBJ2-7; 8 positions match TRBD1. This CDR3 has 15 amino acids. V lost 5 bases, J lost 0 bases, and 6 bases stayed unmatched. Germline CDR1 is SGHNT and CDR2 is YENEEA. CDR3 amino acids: CASSPGQGSSYEQYF. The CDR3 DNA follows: TGTGCCAGCAGCCCAGGACAGGGTAGCTCCTACGAGCAGTACTTC.

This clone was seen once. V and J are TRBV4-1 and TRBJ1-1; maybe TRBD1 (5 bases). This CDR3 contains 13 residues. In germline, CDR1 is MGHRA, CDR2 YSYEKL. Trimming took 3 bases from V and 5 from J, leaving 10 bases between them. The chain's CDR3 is CASSQTRGTEAFF. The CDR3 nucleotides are TGCGCCAGCAGCCAGACACGGGGGACTGAAGCTTTCTTT.

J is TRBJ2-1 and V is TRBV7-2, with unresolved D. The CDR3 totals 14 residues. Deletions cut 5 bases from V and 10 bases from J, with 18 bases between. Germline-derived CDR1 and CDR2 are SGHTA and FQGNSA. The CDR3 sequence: CASSPTWSLQEQFF. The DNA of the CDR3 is TGTGCCAGCAGCCCGACTTGGTCGCTCCAGGAGCAGTTCTTC.

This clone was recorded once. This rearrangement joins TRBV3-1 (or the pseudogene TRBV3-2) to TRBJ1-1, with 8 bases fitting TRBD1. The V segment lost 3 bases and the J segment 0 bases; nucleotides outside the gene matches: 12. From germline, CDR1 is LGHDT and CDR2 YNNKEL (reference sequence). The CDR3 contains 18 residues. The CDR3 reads CASSQRTGWNGMNTEAFF. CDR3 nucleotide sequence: TGTGCCAGCAGCCAGAGGACAGGGTGGAATGGGATGAACACTGAAGCTTTCTTT.

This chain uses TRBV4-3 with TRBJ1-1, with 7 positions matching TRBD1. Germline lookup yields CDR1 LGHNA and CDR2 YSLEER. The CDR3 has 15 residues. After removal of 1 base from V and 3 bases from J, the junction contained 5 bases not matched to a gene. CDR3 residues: CASSQGRTGYTEAFF. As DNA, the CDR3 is TGCGCCAGCAGCCAAGGGAGGACAGGCTACACTGAAGCTTTCTTT.

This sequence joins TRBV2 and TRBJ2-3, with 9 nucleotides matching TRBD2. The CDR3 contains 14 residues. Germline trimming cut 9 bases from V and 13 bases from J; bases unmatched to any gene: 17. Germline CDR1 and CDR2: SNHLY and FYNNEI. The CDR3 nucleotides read TGTGCCAGTGATCTAAGCGGGGGGCTCGCAGTTGAGTATTTT. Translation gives CASDLSGGLAVEYF.

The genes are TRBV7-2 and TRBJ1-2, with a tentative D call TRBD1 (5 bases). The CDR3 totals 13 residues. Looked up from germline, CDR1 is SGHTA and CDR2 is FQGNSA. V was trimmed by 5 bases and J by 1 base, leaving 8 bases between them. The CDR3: CASSPGFNYGYTF. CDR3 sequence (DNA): TGTGCCAGCAGCCCAGGGTTTAACTATGGCTACACCTTC.

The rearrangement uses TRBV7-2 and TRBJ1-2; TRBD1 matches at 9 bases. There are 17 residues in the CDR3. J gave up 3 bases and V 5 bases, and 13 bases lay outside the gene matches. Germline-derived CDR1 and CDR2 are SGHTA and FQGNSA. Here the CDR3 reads CASSPNAGTGSYYGYTF. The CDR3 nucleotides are TGTGCCAGCAGCCCAAATGCGGGGACAGGGTCTTACTATGGCTACACCTTC.

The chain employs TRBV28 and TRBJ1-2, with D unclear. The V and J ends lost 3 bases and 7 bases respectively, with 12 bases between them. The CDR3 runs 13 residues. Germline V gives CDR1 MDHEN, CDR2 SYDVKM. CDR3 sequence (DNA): TGTGCCAGCAGTTTGTTGGGAGCGTTTGGCTACACCTTC. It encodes CASSLLGAFGYTF.

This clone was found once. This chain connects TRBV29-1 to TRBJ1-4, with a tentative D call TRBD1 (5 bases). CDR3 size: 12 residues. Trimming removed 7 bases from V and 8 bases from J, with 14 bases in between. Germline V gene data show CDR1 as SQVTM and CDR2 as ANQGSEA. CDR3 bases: TGCAGCGCCGGAGGGGCAGAGGAAAAACTGTTTTTT. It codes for CSAGGAEEKLFF.

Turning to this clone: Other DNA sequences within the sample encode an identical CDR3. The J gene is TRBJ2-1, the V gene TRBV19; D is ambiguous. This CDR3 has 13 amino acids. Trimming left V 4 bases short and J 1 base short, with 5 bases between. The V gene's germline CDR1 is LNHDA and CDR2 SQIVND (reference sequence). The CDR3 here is CASSTSSYNEQFF. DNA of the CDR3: TGTGCCAGTAGTACCTCTTCCTACAATGAGCAGTTCTTC.

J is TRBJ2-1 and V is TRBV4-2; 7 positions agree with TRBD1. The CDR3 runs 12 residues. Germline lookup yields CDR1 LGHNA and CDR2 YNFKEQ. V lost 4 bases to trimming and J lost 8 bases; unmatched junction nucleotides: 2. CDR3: CASSPQGHEQFF. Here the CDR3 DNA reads TGTGCCAGCAGCCCACAGGGGCATGAGCAGTTCTTC.

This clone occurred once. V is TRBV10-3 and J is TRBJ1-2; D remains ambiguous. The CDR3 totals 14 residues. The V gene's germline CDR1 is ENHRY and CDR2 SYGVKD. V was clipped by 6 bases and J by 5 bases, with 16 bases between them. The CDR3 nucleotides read TGTGCCATCAGCCACCTAGGGAGTGAATATGGCTACACCTTC. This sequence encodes CAISHLGSEYGYTF.

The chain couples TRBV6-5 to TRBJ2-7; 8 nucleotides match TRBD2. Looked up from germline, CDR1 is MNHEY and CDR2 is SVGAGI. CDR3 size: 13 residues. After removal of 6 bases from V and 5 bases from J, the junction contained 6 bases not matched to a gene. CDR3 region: CASRVAGLDEQYF. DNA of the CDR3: TGTGCCAGCAGGGTAGCGGGGCTCGACGAGCAGTACTTC.

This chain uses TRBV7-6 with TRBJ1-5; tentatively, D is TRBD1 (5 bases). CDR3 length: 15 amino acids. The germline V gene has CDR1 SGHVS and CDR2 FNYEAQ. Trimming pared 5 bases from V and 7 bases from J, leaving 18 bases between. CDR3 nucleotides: TGTGCCAGCAGCCCCGGGGGGGGGATCGGGCAGCCCCAGCATTTT. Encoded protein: CASSPGGGIGQPQHF. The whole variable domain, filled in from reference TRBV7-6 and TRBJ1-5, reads GAGVSQSPRYKVTKRGQDVALRCDPISGHVSLYWYRQALGQGPEFLTYFNYEAQQDKSGLPNDRFSAERPEGSISTLTIQRTEQRDSAMYRCASSPGGGIGQPQHFGDGTRLSIL.